Described below is a single T cell receptor (beta chain) sequence and its context. The antigen is undetermined. The source of the sample is a study of T cell responses to AZD1222 COVID-19 vaccine. Study findings and constraints: Variant regions that are unmutated are reportedly the target of nearly half of spike-specific TCRs. Possibly, clonal diversity was underestimated; donors were largely white British and included more females. CD4 TCRs linked to vaccination spanned spike, dominating at 160-218 and 743-854. It was only after the peak T cell response that any repertoires were sampled.

Profiled with immunoSEQ multiplex PCR; TCRdb holds only in-frame clones, not every one. The repertoire holds around 130,000 clones, with 88% as singletons. The V end was cut by 4 bases, the J end by 1 base, with 10 bases between. This CDR3 is built from 15 residues. Germline V lookup: CDR1 MDHEN, CDR2 SYDVKM. This rearrangement joins TRBV28 to TRBJ2-2; a weak D match, TRBD2 (6 bases). The receptor was derived from an adult who received the AZD1222 COVID-19 vaccine. The source was peripheral blood, collected 28 days after the second AZD1222 dose. This chain's CDR3 is CASSSPGENTGELFF. The CDR3 DNA sequence: TGTGCCAGCAGTTCACCGGGGGAGAACACCGGGGAGCTGTTTTTT.